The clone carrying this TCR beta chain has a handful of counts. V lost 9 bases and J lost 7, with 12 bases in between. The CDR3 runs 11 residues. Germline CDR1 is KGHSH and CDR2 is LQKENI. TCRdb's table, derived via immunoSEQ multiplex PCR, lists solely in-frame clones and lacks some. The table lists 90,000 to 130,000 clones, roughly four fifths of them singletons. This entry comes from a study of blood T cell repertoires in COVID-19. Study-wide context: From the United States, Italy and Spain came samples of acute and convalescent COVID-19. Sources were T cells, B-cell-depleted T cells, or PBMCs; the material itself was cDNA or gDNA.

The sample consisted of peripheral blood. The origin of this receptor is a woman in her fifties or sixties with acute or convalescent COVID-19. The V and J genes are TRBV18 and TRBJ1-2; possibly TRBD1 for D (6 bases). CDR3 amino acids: CASEGEFGYTF. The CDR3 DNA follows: TGTGCCAGTGAGGGGGAATTTGGCTACACCTTC.